This paragraph reports one T cell receptor (beta chain). The antigen is unknown. Germline V gene data show CDR1 as SGHRS and CDR2 as YFSETQ. This CDR3 has 15 residues. V gave up 0 bases and J gave up 2 bases, with 12 bases separating them. The sample comes from a study of T cell responses to AZD1222 COVID-19 vaccine. Overall study findings and caveats: A reported finding is that nearly half of spike-specific TCRs target unmutated variant regions. The sample set comprised mostly white British donors with more females, and clonal diversity was possibly underestimated. Once two AZD1222 doses were given, Spike-specific TCR breadth and depth went up. The study identified only six AZD1222 recipients as seropositive at baseline.

Assay: immunoSEQ multiplex PCR; the TCRdb copy retains only in-frame clones and omits some. The table includes approximately 180,000 clones, approximately 90% detected once. The sample was peripheral blood, taken on day 0 of AZD1222 vaccination. This TCR derives from an adult in good health. V is TRBV5-1 and J is TRBJ2-7, with D possibly TRBD2 on 7 matching bases. This CDR3 reads CASSLVTGGTYEQYF. The CDR3 region has the DNA TGCGCCAGCAGCTTGGTTACGGGGGGCACCTACGAGCAGTACTTC.